A selection of T cell receptor beta chains follows, all from one sample in a study of T-cell reconstitution after alpha-beta-depleted transplantation in children. From the PCR reads, TCRdb called clonotypes with MiXCR, one entry per CDR3 protein. The table has some 290,000 distinct CDR3 sequences, roughly 21% seen once; the top ten hold approximately 10%. This sample comprised PBMCs, mostly from graft donor cells, obtained 180 days after TCRalphabeta/CD19-depleted stem cell transplant. The source is a male patient between 5 and 17 years old who had a stem cell transplant for acute lymphoblastic leukemia, so the T cells may come from the graft donor. Both conserved end residues are trimmed from each CDR3.

>TRBJ2-7|TRBV18
ASSPTWGLAAEQY
>TRBJ2-7|TRBV9
ASSVGGTPTYEQY
>TRBJ2-7|TRBV11-2
ASTQTPAGGYEQY
>TRBJ2-3|TRBV4-1
ASRGSRGYTDTQY
>TRBJ2-7|TRBV12-3/TRBV12-4
ASSPTSAGYEQY
>TRBJ1-3|TRBV5-1
ASSRGDVGSGNTIY
>TRBJ2-1|TRBV20-1
SAPTEIYNEQF
>TRBJ2-7|TRBV4-1
ASSQGLAGNYEQY
>TRBJ2-5|TRBV20-1
SARPRTSLRETQY
>TRBJ2-2|TRBV20-1
SARNLGLNTGEPF
>TRBJ2-7|TRBV12-3/TRBV12-4
ASRFGSGFYEQY
>TRBJ2-1|TRBV28
ASCSVGHKAYNEQF
>TRBJ2-7|TRBV20-1
SEMSVKLGEQY
>TRBJ2-1|TRBV24-1
ATSEGAFNEQF
>TRBJ2-1|TRBV15
ATSRDIDRGINEQF
>TRBJ2-3|TRBV20-1
SARDPRGGVAGFSTDTQY
>TRBJ2-2|TRBV20-1
SASLAGGPSNTGELF
>TRBJ2-1|TRBV6-5
ASSYRPGTSSYNEQF
>TRBJ2-6|TRBV5-1
ASSPRSPEYVT
>TRBJ2-1|TRBV7-9
ASSLGVGPYNEQF
>TRBJ2-3|TRBV20-1
SAHGTGGSSTDTQY
>TRBJ2-7|TRBV2
ASSDRGRGYEQY